Listed here is a single T cell receptor beta chain. What it recognizes is unknown. This entry comes from a study of long-term antiretroviral therapy in people with HIV. Study conclusions and caveats: Pre-ART expanded clones dominated the repertoire at every time point.

The assay used was immunoSEQ (version v3.0), run at survey level. Using immunoSEQ multiplex PCR, the repertoire was profiled, and TCRdb retains in-frame clones only, with some absent. Of tens of thousands of clones listed, 80% to 90% are singletons. This sequence originates from a young man with HIV. Sample: unsorted PBMCs, taken 0.8 years before starting antiretroviral therapy.

This CDR3 reads CASSLAGDSSYEQYF. The CDR3 nucleotides read TGTGCCAGCAGCTTAGCGGGGGACAGTTCCTACGAGCAGTACTTC. This rearrangement joins TRBV11-2 to TRBJ2-7, with D perhaps TRBD1 (7 bases). The ends were cut back, 1 base at V and 1 base at J, with 11 bases in the middle. Germline-derived CDR1 and CDR2 are SGHAT and FQNNGV. The length of the CDR3 is 15 residues.